This TCR beta chain was obtained from a study of blood T cell repertoires in COVID-19. CDR3 size: 14 residues. Germline loops: CDR1 LNHDA, CDR2 SQIVND (reference sequence). The J segment lost 3 bases and the V segment lost 5 bases, leaving 6 bases of the junction unmatched. The protocol was immunoSEQ multiplex PCR, while the TCRdb copy is restricted to in-frame clones and leaves out a portion. The table lists fewer than 200,000 clones, 84% of them singletons. The sample consisted of peripheral blood. This clonotype originated in a human donor in a cohort sampled during active COVID-19. The chain couples TRBV19 to TRBJ1-2; 7 nucleotides match TRBD1. DNA for the CDR3: TGTGCCAGTAGTTTGGACAGGATCTACTATGGCTACACCTTC. Protein product: CASSLDRIYYGYTF.